The 31 T cell receptor beta chains reported below all come from one sample, sequenced in a study of T-cell memory formation after mild COVID-19. TCRdb reprocessed the 5' RACE reads via MiXCR and lists one record per CDR3 protein. The table has hundreds of thousands of distinct CDR3 sequences, about 20% seen once. Sequenced sample: PBMCs or a T cell subset sorted from them (not recorded which). Every receptor here comes from an adult woman who had mild COVID-19 (a few samples of this study predate the infection). Cell type and time point are not known.

The chain links TRBV20-1 to TRBJ2-3, with 9 positions matching TRBD2. V was clipped by 2 bases and J by 0 bases; unmatched bases: 12. This CDR3 region has 18 residues. Germline lookup yields CDR1 DFQATT and CDR2 SNEGSKA (reference sequence). CDR3 in DNA: TGCAGTGCTAGACCCCTAGCGGGGTGGGGGGCTAGCACAGATACGCAGTATTTT. It translates to CSARPLAGWGASTDTQYF.

This clonotype was seen a few times. V and J are TRBV2 and TRBJ1-2, with D possibly matching TRBD1 (5 bases). The germline CDR1 and CDR2 sequences are SNHLY and FYNNEI. This CDR3 has 14 amino acids. V dropped 5 bases and J dropped 4 bases, with 14 bases sitting between them. CDR3 sequence: CASSREVGGYGYTF. CDR3 coding DNA: TGTGCCAGCAGTCGGGAGGTCGGGGGCTATGGCTACACCTTC.

This clonotype was picked up many times. The chain couples TRBV6-5 to TRBJ2-5, with TRBD2 matching over 9 bases. CDR1 and CDR2 from the germline V gene are MNHEY and SVGAGI. J lost 1 base, V lost 2 bases, and 8 bases had no gene match. This CDR3 is 17 amino acids long. The CDR3 loop reads CASSYQLVAGVQETQYF. The CDR3 bases are TGTGCCAGCAGTTACCAGTTGGTAGCGGGAGTCCAAGAGACCCAGTACTTC.

Only a few counts were recorded for this clonotype. The chain combines TRBV27 with TRBJ2-6; 10 bases fit TRBD2. Germline loops: CDR1 MNHEY, CDR2 SMNVEV (reference sequence). J lost 3 bases, V lost 2 bases, and 1 base had no gene match. The CDR3 totals 16 residues. CDR3 DNA sequence: TGTGCCAGCAGTTTACTAGCGGGAGTTGGGGCCAACGTCCTGACTTTC. Protein product: CASSLLAGVGANVLTF.

This clonotype has at least ten counts. The rearrangement uses TRBV25-1 and TRBJ2-1; TRBD2 aligns across 8 bases. There are 14 residues in the CDR3. Trimming took 5 bases from V and 4 from J; bases not matched to a gene: 4. The germline CDR1 and CDR2 sequences are MGHDK and SYGVNS. This chain's CDR3 is CASSRTGGYNEQFF. The CDR3 region has the DNA TGTGCCAGCAGTAGGACGGGAGGGTACAATGAGCAGTTCTTC. The whole variable domain, filled in from reference TRBV25-1 and TRBJ2-1, reads EADIYQTPRYLVIGTGKKITLECSQTMGHDKMYWYQQDPGMELHLIHYSYGVNSTEKGDLSSESTVSRIRTEHFPLTLESARPSHTSQYLCASSRTGGYNEQFFGPGTRLTVL.

The chain couples TRBV12-5 to TRBJ2-1, with D perhaps TRBD2 (5 bases). The V end was cut by 1 base, the J end by 0 bases, with 13 bases between. CDR1 is LGHNT and CDR2 is FRNRAP in the germline V gene. The CDR3 covers 17 residues. In DNA, the CDR3 is TGTGCTAGTGGTTTGGCCCTACAGCGGAGCTCCTACAATGAGCAGTTCTTC. It is translated as CASGLALQRSSYNEQFF.

This chain uses TRBV5-1 with TRBJ1-1; D may be TRBD1 (5 bases). V was clipped by 4 bases and J by 4 bases, with 17 bases between them. The CDR3 sequence is 15 residues long. Germline V CDR1 and CDR2: SGHRS, YFSETQ. Here the CDR3 reads CASSTGPTGATEAFF. The CDR3 nucleotides are TGCGCCAGCAGCACGGGACCAACGGGAGCCACTGAAGCTTTCTTT.

For the CDR3, the DNA is TGTGCCAGCAGTTACGTCCAGGGGGTCAGCTCTAATACGAATTCACCCCTCCACTTT. This codes for CASSYVQGVSSNTNSPLHF. J is TRBJ1-6 and V is TRBV6-5; 7 bases match TRBD1. J gave up 7 bases and V 2 bases, and 17 bases lay outside the gene matches. The germline V gene has CDR1 MNHEY and CDR2 SVGAGI. This CDR3 is 19 amino acids long.

This clonotype was recorded a few times. The chain recombines TRBV20-1 with TRBJ1-1; TRBD1 agrees at 8 bases. Per the germline V gene, CDR1 is DFQATT and CDR2 is SNEGSKA (reference sequence). The V segment lost 6 bases and the J segment 1 base; nucleotides outside the gene matches: 4. The CDR3 covers 13 residues. CDR3 residues: CSAPGTGNTEAFF. The DNA of the CDR3 is TGCAGTGCACCCGGGACAGGGAACACTGAAGCTTTCTTT.

J is TRBJ1-1 and V is TRBV12-3 or TRBV12-4, with no clear D. The CDR3 has 10 amino acids. V shed 1 base and J shed 11 bases, with 5 bases lying between them. CDR3 sequence reads: CASSLDEAFF. The CDR3 coding sequence is TGTGCCAGCAGTTTAGACGAGGCTTTCTTT.

This clonotype showed up just a few times. This CDR3 reads CASSLTRFDEQYF. In DNA, the CDR3 is TGTGCCAGCAGCTTAACCCGTTTCGACGAGCAGTACTTC. The chain has TRBV7-3 and TRBJ2-7, with D unclear. The CDR3 runs 13 residues. CDR1 and CDR2 (germline): SGHTA, FQGTGA. V was clipped by 0 bases and J by 5 bases, with 8 bases between them.

This clonotype was observed a few times. The J gene is TRBJ2-1, the V gene TRBV7-9, with 13 bases lining up with TRBD2. Per the germline V gene, CDR1 is SEHNR and CDR2 is FQNEAQ (reference sequence). The CDR3 loop spans 17 amino acids. Trimming at V came to 5 bases and at J to 7 bases, leaving 11 bases not matched to a gene. The CDR3 spells CASSDGTSGTLGNEQFF. CDR3 DNA sequence: TGTGCCAGCAGCGACGGGACTAGCGGGACGTTGGGGAATGAGCAGTTCTTC.

This chain joins TRBV10-3 and TRBJ2-3; the D gene is possibly TRBD2 (6 bases). Germline CDR1 reads ENHRY; CDR2 reads SYGVKD. The CDR3 is 14 amino acids. Trimming took 3 bases from V and 7 from J, leaving 14 bases between them. DNA for the CDR3: TGTGCCATCAGTGATCCCGGGAGCTTAAATACGCAGTATTTT. It translates to CAISDPGSLNTQYF.

This clonotype was recorded a few times. The chain couples TRBV20-1 to TRBJ2-1; D is possibly TRBD2 (5 bases). CDR1 and CDR2 (germline): DFQATT, SNEGSKA (reference sequence). Trimming pared 0 bases from V and 0 bases from J, leaving 12 bases between. The CDR3 is 16 amino acids. The CDR3 nucleotides are TGCAGTGCTAGAGACCCCCGAGGGAGCTCCTACAATGAGCAGTTCTTC. This sequence encodes CSARDPRGSSYNEQFF.

The chain is built from TRBV2 and TRBJ2-7; unclear D gene. This CDR3 region has 12 residues. Trimming stripped 7 bases from V and 3 bases from J, with 10 bases between. CDR1 and CDR2 (germline): SNHLY, FYNNEI. CDR3 in DNA: TGTGCCAGCAATTTAGGGAACTACGAGCAGTACTTC. This encodes CASNLGNYEQYF.

This clonotype came up a few times. The rearrangement links TRBV29-1 to TRBJ2-7; D possibly uses TRBD1 or TRBD2 (5 bases each). The CDR3 is 13 amino acids. Germline V gene sequence: CDR1 SQVTM, CDR2 ANQGSEA. Trimming stripped 3 bases from V and 4 bases from J, with 13 bases between. CDR3 DNA: TGCAGCGTTGAGTCTGGGGGTATGTACGAGCAGTACTTC. Amino acids: CSVESGGMYEQYF.

This sequence joins TRBV20-1 and TRBJ2-7; 8 bases are a match to TRBD2. This CDR3 comprises 15 residues. J gave up 2 bases and V 0 bases, and 6 bases lay outside the gene matches. CDR1 is DFQATT, CDR2 SNEGSKA, per germline (reference sequence). The CDR3 loop is CSARDAGRGTYEQYF. The CDR3 nucleotides are TGCAGTGCTAGAGATGCCGGGAGGGGGACCTACGAGCAGTACTTC.

This clonotype was detected a few times. The V gene is TRBV7-2, the J gene TRBJ1-2; 9 nucleotides agree with TRBD1. Germline CDR1 reads SGHTA; CDR2 reads FQGNSA. CDR3 size: 13 residues. After removal of 6 bases from V and 7 bases from J, the junction contained 6 bases not matched to a gene. The CDR3 here is CASRRDRVSGYTF. CDR3 nucleotide sequence: TGTGCCAGCAGAAGGGACAGGGTGTCTGGCTACACCTTC.

In DNA form, the CDR3 reads TGTGCCAGCAGCCGGACTAGAAACAATGAGCAGTTCTTC. Translation gives CASSRTRNNEQFF. The rearrangement uses TRBV6-5 and TRBJ2-1; 7 bases fit TRBD2. Germline CDR1 reads MNHEY; CDR2 reads SVGAGI. The CDR3 totals 13 residues. J gave up 5 bases and V 6 bases, and 4 bases lay outside the gene matches.

This clonotype came up a few times. The V gene is TRBV7-6, the J gene TRBJ2-7; TRBD1 or TRBD2 may be the D gene (5 bases each). This CDR3 is 14 amino acids long. Germline loops: CDR1 SGHVS, CDR2 FNYEAQ. Trimming cost V 5 bases and J 5 bases, with 16 bases left between them. DNA of the CDR3: TGTGCCAGCAGCCCAAGCCCGGGGCTCAACGAGCAGTACTTC. Its protein is CASSPSPGLNEQYF.

V and J are TRBV5-1 and TRBJ2-7, with D maybe TRBD1 (6 bases). Per germline, CDR1 SGHRS and CDR2 YFSETQ. Between the trimmed V and J ends, which lost 4 bases and 0 bases, there was a span of 11 bases. This CDR3 has 14 amino acids. CDR3 amino acids: CASSGADSSYEQYF. CDR3 coding DNA: TGCGCCAGCAGCGGCGCGGACAGCTCCTACGAGCAGTACTTC.

This clonotype was seen only a few times. The chain links TRBV3-1 to TRBJ2-5, with TRBD2 as a possible D gene (6 bases). Per germline, CDR1 LGHDT and CDR2 YNNKEL (reference sequence). Trimming pared 4 bases from V and 7 bases from J, leaving 13 bases between. This CDR3 is built from 13 residues. The CDR3 reads CASSRDWKGTQYF. Written as DNA, the CDR3 is TGTGCCAGCAGCCGGGACTGGAAGGGGACCCAGTACTTC.

The rearrangement joins TRBV7-9 to TRBJ2-7; 10 bases agree with TRBD1. This CDR3 region has 19 residues. Germline V gene data show CDR1 as SEHNR and CDR2 as FQNEAQ (reference sequence). V was pared by 2 bases and J by 2 bases, with 15 bases of the junction left unmatched. This CDR3 reads CASSLLLDKDRGPTYEQYF. Written as DNA, the CDR3 is TGTGCCAGCAGCTTACTCCTCGACAAAGACAGGGGGCCCACCTACGAGCAGTACTTC.

The sample holds a few counts of this clonotype. The chain uses TRBV11-2 and TRBJ2-7; TRBD2 matches 11 bases. Losses at the gene ends were 4 bases for V and 4 bases for J; bases not matched to a gene: 3. Per the germline V gene, CDR1 is SGHAT and CDR2 is FQNNGV. This CDR3 is 14 amino acids long. For the CDR3, the DNA is TGTGCCAGCAGCTCAACTAGCGGGAGATACGAGCAGTACTTC. It translates to CASSSTSGRYEQYF. The full variable domain, in which reference TRBV11-2 and TRBJ2-7 provide the parts outside the CDR3, is EAGVAQSPRYKIIEKRQSVAFWCNPISGHATLYWYQQILGQGPKLLIQFQNNGVVDDSQLPKDRFSAERLKGVDSTLKIQPAKLEDSAVYLCASSSTSGRYEQYFGPGTRLTVT.

This clonotype was counted only a few times. V gene TRBV18 combines with J gene TRBJ2-7; D call uncertain. V was shortened by 2 bases and J by 3 bases, with 8 bases between the two germline ends. Per germline, CDR1 KGHSH and CDR2 LQKENI. The CDR3 has 13 amino acids. The CDR3 spells CASSPRSVYEQYF. CDR3 DNA: TGTGCCAGCTCACCAAGGTCAGTCTACGAGCAGTACTTC.

The J gene is TRBJ1-1, the V gene TRBV19; D possibly corresponds to TRBD1 (6 bases). Trimming took 8 bases from V and 1 from J, leaving 14 bases between them. The CDR3 totals 14 residues. Germline V gives CDR1 LNHDA, CDR2 SQIVND (reference sequence). The CDR3 loop reads CASYTTGKNTEAFF. CDR3 sequence (DNA): TGTGCCAGTTATACCACAGGGAAGAACACTGAAGCTTTCTTT.

V gene TRBV4-1 combines with J gene TRBJ2-3, with TRBD1 matching 9 bases. Germline V gives CDR1 MGHRA, CDR2 YSYEKL. Germline trimming cut 1 base from V and 1 base from J; bases unmatched to any gene: 3. The CDR3 length is 16 residues. The CDR3 loop is CASSQGGTGRTDTQYF. In DNA form, the CDR3 reads TGCGCCAGCAGCCAAGGCGGGACAGGGCGCACAGATACGCAGTATTTT.

The chain couples TRBV2 to TRBJ2-3, with a weak D call TRBD2 (6 bases). CDR3 length: 13 amino acids. V shed 10 bases and J shed 4 bases, with 15 bases lying between them. From germline, CDR1 is SNHLY and CDR2 FYNNEI. Written as DNA, the CDR3 is TGTGCCACCCTAGGGCCTAGCGCAGATACGCAGTATTTT. It is translated as CATLGPSADTQYF.

The chain carries TRBV30 and TRBJ2-1, with 7 bases matching TRBD1. Germline V lookup: CDR1 GTSNPN, CDR2 SVGIG (reference sequence). CDR3 length: 16 amino acids. Trimming took 2 bases from V and 2 from J; bases not matched to a gene: 9. DNA for the CDR3: TGTGCCTGGAGTCCGCCGGACAGGTGGGCCTACAATGAGCAGTTCTTC. Translating gives CAWSPPDRWAYNEQFF.

This clonotype was seen repeatedly, ten times or more. The CDR3 sequence: CASKGNGQYEQYF. CDR3 coding DNA: TGTGCCAGTAAAGGGAACGGGCAGTACGAGCAGTACTTC. This chain joins TRBV19 and TRBJ2-7; unclear D gene. Looked up from germline, CDR1 is LNHDA and CDR2 is SQIVND (reference sequence). The CDR3 runs to 13 residues. The germline V and J ends were trimmed by 7 bases and 4 bases, with 14 bases remaining between them.

The V gene is TRBV24-1, the J gene TRBJ2-3; D remains unclear. Germline CDR1 reads KGHDR; CDR2 reads SFDVKD. The CDR3 totals 13 residues. V lost 5 bases, J lost 0 bases, and 5 bases lay in between. The CDR3: CATSATSTDTQYF. CDR3 nucleotide sequence: TGTGCCACCAGTGCTACGAGCACAGATACGCAGTATTTT.